These 19 T cell receptor beta chains were all obtained from the same sample, sequenced in a study of technical replicates of blood from a handful of donors. Assay used: immunoSEQ multiplex PCR; TCRdb lists only in-frame clones, some missing. The sample includes some 70,000 clones, around 97% seen only once; the top ten take around 0.29%. The sequencing input was T cells isolated from PBMCs. These TCRs come from a human donor in good health.

The rearrangement uses TRBV6-5 and TRBJ1-1; TRBD1 agrees at 7 bases. Germline V gene data show CDR1 as MNHEY and CDR2 as SVGAGI. V shed 11 bases and J 4 bases; nucleotides not matched to a gene: 10. CDR3 length: 13 amino acids. This CDR3 is CASNRGRITEAFF. The CDR3 nucleotides read TGTGCCTCGAATAGGGGGCGAATCACTGAAGCTTTCTTT.

The V call is TRBV5-4, the J call TRBJ2-3, with 11 positions matching TRBD2. CDR1 and CDR2 from the germline V gene are SGHNT and YYREEE (reference sequence). Germline trimming cut 4 bases from V and 7 bases from J; bases unmatched to any gene: 11. The CDR3 is made up of 16 amino acids. This CDR3 reads CASSVGGTSGLYTQYF. The CDR3 DNA follows: TGTGCCAGCAGCGTTGGTGGGACTAGCGGACTCTATACGCAGTATTTT.

The chain links TRBV5-1 to TRBJ2-7, with unresolved D. Germline CDR1 is SGHRS and CDR2 is YFSETQ. The CDR3 is made up of 14 amino acids. Trimming shortened V by 4 bases and J by 0 bases, and 11 bases separated the two germline ends. CDR3 DNA: TGCGCCAGCAGCATGGGCGATTACTCCTACGAGCAGTACTTC. Its translation: CASSMGDYSYEQYF.

The rearrangement links TRBV18 to TRBJ2-1; a weak D match, TRBD2 (6 bases). This CDR3 is built from 13 residues. CDR1 KGHSH and CDR2 LQKENI come from the germline V gene. The germline V and J ends were trimmed by 3 bases and 7 bases, with 10 bases remaining between them. DNA of the CDR3: TGTGCCAGCTCACCGGGAGGCCTGAATGAGCAGTTCTTC. Protein: CASSPGGLNEQFF.

This clone was seen just once. J is TRBJ1-3 and V is TRBV5-6; D not certain. The V end was cut by 2 bases, the J end by 0 bases, with 15 bases between. The CDR3 has 17 amino acids. Germline CDR1 SGHDT, CDR2 YYEEEE. The CDR3 DNA follows: TGTGCCAGCAGCTTACTCCTAGATTTTAGCTCTGGAAACACCATATATTTT. Translation gives CASSLLLDFSSGNTIYF.

The chain links TRBV2 to TRBJ1-5, with a possible D match to TRBD1 (6 bases). Germline CDR1 reads SNHLY; CDR2 reads FYNNEI. Trimming took 4 bases from V and 7 from J, leaving 11 bases between them. The CDR3 is 13 amino acids. CDR3 sequence: CASSGDKVQPQHF. CDR3 DNA: TGTGCCAGCAGTGGGGACAAAGTACAGCCCCAGCATTTT.

The chain employs TRBV9 and TRBJ2-3, with 7 nucleotides matching TRBD2. After removal of 0 bases from V and 3 bases from J, the junction contained 7 bases not matched to a gene. This CDR3 is 16 amino acids long. Germline-derived CDR1 and CDR2 are SGDLS and YYNGEE. CDR3 protein: CASSVDLGGPTDTQYF. Here the CDR3 DNA reads TGTGCCAGCAGCGTAGATTTGGGAGGGCCAACAGATACGCAGTATTTT.

The chain recombines TRBV5-1 with TRBJ1-4, with TRBD1 identical over 7 bases. The CDR3 length is 14 residues. The ends lost 4 bases at V and 5 bases at J; junction bases unmatched: 5. In germline, CDR1 is SGHRS, CDR2 YFSETQ. This CDR3 is CASSPGTENEKLFF. As DNA, the CDR3 is TGCGCCAGCAGCCCCGGGACAGAAAATGAAAAACTGTTTTTT.

The count of this clone is one. DNA for the CDR3: TGTGCCAGCGGGACTAGCGGGGCCGACATTCAGTACTTC. This codes for CASGTSGADIQYF. The rearrangement uses TRBV27 and TRBJ2-4; 13 positions match TRBD2. Germline assignment: CDR1 MNHEY and CDR2 SMNVEV (reference sequence). J was trimmed by 8 bases and V by 8 bases; bases with no gene match: 3. This CDR3 comprises 13 residues.

The rearrangement joins TRBV14 to TRBJ2-7; D is unclear. The CDR3 totals 12 residues. CDR1 SGHDN and CDR2 FVKESK come from the germline V gene. V was clipped by 4 bases and J by 0 bases, with 4 bases between them. The CDR3 spells CASSPSSYEQYF. CDR3 sequence (DNA): TGTGCCAGCAGCCCCAGCTCCTACGAGCAGTACTTC.

The chain carries TRBV28 and TRBJ1-2; 7 bases map to TRBD1. CDR1 is MDHEN, CDR2 SYDVKM, per germline. V gave up 3 bases and J gave up 6 bases; unmatched junction bases: 13. The CDR3 runs 16 residues. This CDR3 is CASSLRGRTAIHGYTF. CDR3 DNA sequence: TGTGCCAGCAGTTTGAGGGGGCGTACGGCAATTCATGGCTACACCTTC.

J is TRBJ2-7 and V is TRBV25-1; 11 positions match TRBD2. This CDR3 has 14 amino acids. Trimming cost V 6 bases and J 4 bases; bases outside gene matches: 5. The germline gives CDR1 MGHDK, CDR2 SYGVNS. In nucleotides, the CDR3 is TGTGCCAGCAGAGGACTAGCGGGTCCGTACGAGCAGTACTTC. Protein sequence: CASRGLAGPYEQYF.

CDR3 sequence: CASSQAPGMNTEAFF. As DNA, the CDR3 is TGTGCCAGCAGCCAAGCCCCAGGTATGAACACTGAAGCTTTCTTT. The gene calls are TRBV14 and TRBJ1-1; the D is unclear. Per germline, CDR1 SGHDN and CDR2 FVKESK. This CDR3 contains 15 residues. With 1 base removed from V and 0 bases from J, the gap between germline ends came to 9 bases.

J is TRBJ2-1 and V is TRBV5-6; 8 bases line up with TRBD1. The germline gives CDR1 SGHDT, CDR2 YYEEEE. V trimming: 10 bases; J trimming: 7 bases; junction bases outside the gene matches: 10. This CDR3 has 13 residues. CDR3 coding DNA: TGTGCCTCCGGACAGGGAGATCTGAATGAGCAGTTCTTC. Its translation is CASGQGDLNEQFF.

This chain uses TRBV19 with TRBJ1-4; no definite D call. The CDR3 has 15 residues. Germline lookup yields CDR1 LNHDA and CDR2 SQIVND (reference sequence). V lost 8 bases and J lost 6, with 19 bases in between. In nucleotides, the CDR3 is TGTGCCAGTGCCGGGAGTCTGAGGGATGATGAAAAACTGTTTTTT. It encodes CASAGSLRDDEKLFF.

The V call is TRBV7-9, the J call TRBJ2-1; maybe TRBD2 (5 bases). This CDR3 spans 15 amino acids. Germline-derived CDR1 and CDR2 are SEHNR and FQNEAQ (reference sequence). V shed 6 bases and J shed 8 bases, with 20 bases lying between them. The CDR3 sequence is CASSSKLGSDYEQFF. CDR3 bases: TGTGCCAGCAGTTCCAAGCTAGGGAGCGACTATGAGCAGTTCTTC.

The chain couples TRBV27 to TRBJ2-1; TRBD2 agrees at 9 bases. The germline gives CDR1 MNHEY, CDR2 SMNVEV (reference sequence). The CDR3 contains 15 residues. V lost 3 bases and J lost 6; bases outside the gene matches: 6. CDR3 amino acids: CASSFGGRASNEQFF. DNA of the CDR3: TGTGCCAGCAGTTTCGGCGGGAGGGCAAGCAATGAGCAGTTCTTC.

V gene TRBV6-1 combines with J gene TRBJ2-5, with 8 bases lining up with TRBD1. In germline, CDR1 is MNHNS, CDR2 SASEGT. The CDR3 is 13 residues long. Trimming at V came to 8 bases and at J to 5 bases, leaving 7 bases not matched to a gene. CDR3: CASLQGAAETQYF. The CDR3 nucleotides are TGTGCCAGCCTGCAGGGGGCGGCGGAGACCCAGTACTTC.

V and J are TRBV5-6 and TRBJ1-2; no clear D. The CDR3 is made up of 14 amino acids. CDR1 and CDR2 from the germline V gene are SGHDT and YYEEEE. V dropped 0 bases and J dropped 2 bases, with 8 bases sitting between them. The chain's CDR3 is CASSLGSLNYGYTF. The CDR3, as DNA: TGTGCCAGCAGCTTGGGGAGCTTAAACTATGGCTACACCTTC.